Sequencing of this T cell receptor beta chain was carried out in a study of T cells in localized non-small cell lung cancer. General study points: When the top 100 tumor clones were examined, a median approximately 62 of them also appeared in the adjacent lung, which was paired and uninvolved. Only one tumor region went through sequencing, so heterogeneity may still be there. There was higher T cell clonality in uninvolved adjacent lung than in tumor, and it was highest there. Longer overall survival accompanied higher blood T cell density.

The method was immunoSEQ multiplex PCR; TCRdb's version includes in-frame clones alone and lacks a portion of them. The profile shows over 30,000 clones, about 87% of them singletons. The CDR3 contains 13 residues. The germline gives CDR1 MNHEY, CDR2 SMNVEV (reference sequence). V lost 1 base and J lost 3, with 7 bases in between. This clone turned up a few times. Its antigen is undetermined. This TCR derives from a woman aged 40 to 75 with stage I lung adenocarcinoma. The sequences come from peripheral blood, collected before any cancer treatment. The chain recombines TRBV27 with TRBJ2-7; D remains unclear. The chain's CDR3 is CASSLFPGYEQYF. CDR3 DNA sequence: TGTGCCAGCAGTTTATTTCCCGGCTACGAGCAGTACTTC.